This T cell receptor (beta chain) is from a study of T-cell reconstitution after alpha-beta-depleted transplantation in children. Study-level points and caveats: After transplant, at about two months, alpha-beta T cells were reportedly derived from several hundred expanded graft clones. Newly produced T cells mostly provided counts and TCRbeta diversity after one year, as hyperexpanded clones declined.

For TCRbeta, the library was prepared with unique molecular identifiers. MiXCR was run by TCRdb on the PCR reads, yielding one entry per CDR3 protein. The sample shows roughly 74,000 distinct CDR3 sequences, 18% of them seen only once. As regards this clonotype: The antigen is unknown.

The sample in question was PBMCs, mostly from graft donor cells, obtained 360 days after TCRalphabeta/CD19-depleted stem cell transplant. The TCR sequence derives from a male patient between 2 and 15 years old who had a stem cell transplant for acute lymphoblastic leukemia, so the T cells may come from the graft donor.

As DNA, the CDR3 is TGTGCCAGCAGCGTAGCTCGAGGGGGAGCGGGAGGCGAGCAGTTCTTC. This translates into CASSVARGGAGGEQFF. This chain connects TRBV9 to TRBJ2-1, with TRBD2 identical over 9 bases. The germline gives CDR1 SGDLS, CDR2 YYNGEE. V lost 0 bases, J lost 10 bases, and 11 bases stayed unmatched. The CDR3 has 16 amino acids.